What follows are 6 T cell receptor beta chains derived from one specimen sequenced in a study of blood T cell repertoires in COVID-19. Repertoires were generated with immunoSEQ multiplex PCR, while TCRdb's copy carries only in-frame clones and drops some. Of under 20,000 clones in the sample, roughly 91% were seen once. Sequenced input: peripheral blood. These receptors all stem from a human donor in a cohort sampled during active COVID-19.

The CDR3 sequence is CASSLRLAGGEQYF. DNA of the CDR3: TGTGCCAGCAGCTTGAGACTAGCGGGAGGCGAGCAGTACTTC. The genes are TRBV5-5 and TRBJ2-7; 13 bases are a match to TRBD2. The CDR3 is made up of 14 amino acids. The V gene's germline CDR1 is SGHKS and CDR2 YYEKEE (reference sequence). V trimming: 1 base; J trimming: 6 bases; junction bases outside the gene matches: 1.

V and J are TRBV5-5 and TRBJ2-5, with TRBD2 matching 8 bases. J gave up 4 bases and V 7 bases, and 9 bases lay outside the gene matches. The CDR3 has 14 amino acids. Germline CDR1 reads SGHKS; CDR2 reads YYEKEE (reference sequence). CDR3 nucleotides: TGTGCCAGCTCTGCGGGAGGAGGCGGAGAGACCCAGTACTTC. This sequence encodes CASSAGGGGETQYF.

J is TRBJ2-3 and V is TRBV19; D might be TRBD1 (5 bases). The CDR3 totals 14 residues. V was trimmed by 3 bases and J by 8 bases, leaving 15 bases between them. The germline CDR1 and CDR2 sequences are LNHDA and SQIVND (reference sequence). The CDR3 region has the DNA TGTGCCAGTAGTATGGGGCAGGCTTCAGCTACGCAGTATTTT. Its translation is CASSMGQASATQYF.

The rearrangement joins TRBV7-2 to TRBJ1-4, with D possibly being TRBD1 (6 bases). Trimming stripped 9 bases from V and 7 bases from J, with 21 bases between. Germline assignment: CDR1 SGHTA and CDR2 FQGNSA. This CDR3 spans 15 amino acids. The DNA of the CDR3 is TGTGCCAGTGGTCGGGACATTGGTCGGGGTGAAAAACTGTTTTTT. Translating it yields CASGRDIGRGEKLFF.

J is TRBJ2-3 and V is TRBV5-1; no clear D. This CDR3 region has 12 residues. Trimming took 2 bases from V and 5 from J, leaving 6 bases between them. Germline-derived CDR1 and CDR2 are SGHRS and YFSETQ. This chain's CDR3 is CASSFELDTQYF. DNA for the CDR3: TGCGCCAGCAGCTTTGAGTTAGATACGCAGTATTTT.

The chain combines TRBV5-1 with TRBJ2-7; tentative D call: TRBD1 (5 bases). CDR1 and CDR2 from the germline V gene are SGHRS and YFSETQ. V lost 0 bases and J lost 4, with 14 bases in between. This CDR3 is 15 amino acids long. The CDR3 region has the DNA TGCGCCAGCAGCTTGGGTGCAGGGATAGGGTACGAGCAGTACTTC. Translation gives CASSLGAGIGYEQYF.